This T cell receptor beta chain emerged from a study of cytomegalovirus exposure and HLA in healthy donors. The wider study: T cells numbering around 190 million yielded 117 million unique TCR beta sequences in an earlier analysis. Inside one of the first data releases sat roughly 80 million unique TCRs taken from HLA-typed donors.

Of note for this clone: Antigen: not known.

Study-level points and caveats: Later examination showed HLA-associated TCR beta chains had greater clonal expansion than equally common others.

Germline CDR1 reads SGHRS; CDR2 reads YFSETQ. The ends were cut back, 5 bases at V and 8 bases at J, with 16 bases in the middle. The CDR3 is made up of 13 amino acids. Researchers ran the PCR with 60 Vbeta and 13 Jbeta primers. Profiling relied on immunoSEQ multiplex PCR, and the TCRdb table lists in-frame clones only, not all of them. The ten top clones account for under 7%, within a sample of tens of thousands of clones. V gene TRBV5-1 combines with J gene TRBJ1-1; D is ambiguous. Sequencing input: PBMCs. The TCR sequence derives from a man aged 25 to 40 in good health and CMV-seropositive. DNA of the CDR3: TGCGCCAGCAGTTTTGGCCGCGGAACCGAAGCTTTCTTT. Translation gives CASSFGRGTEAFF.